This T cell receptor beta chain was recorded in a study of blood T cells in healthy people across ages. Study-level information: Template-switching capture recovered about one barcoded beta molecule per two T cells. Study-level results: Fewer expanded clones and more diversity marked long-lived versus aged donors.

Primed by a sample-barcoded 5' primer and a J-beta primer mix, a second PCR proceeded for roughly 7 to 12 cycles. A template-switch adaptor containing 12 random nucleotides labeled each cDNA molecule. Using its own MiXCR run on the 5' RACE reads, TCRdb lists one record per CDR3 protein. The sample has around 1,500,000 distinct CDR3 sequences; approximately 42% are singletons. Regarding this clonotype: The target antigen is unknown.

The study recruited healthy Caucasian donors from Russia who were aged about 6 to 100. Trimming removed 4 bases at V and 8 bases at J, with 10 bases between. Per the germline V gene, CDR1 is SGHRS and CDR2 is YFSETQ. There are 12 residues in the CDR3. The source of this sequence is a woman aged 18-35 years in good health. The sequenced material came from blood. The chain joins TRBV5-1 to TRBJ2-1; a possible D gene is TRBD1 (5 bases). Here the CDR3 reads CASSLTVYEQFF. CDR3 nucleotide sequence: TGCGCCAGCAGCCTGACAGTATATGAGCAGTTCTTC. Looking up the rest from reference TRBV5-1 and TRBJ2-1 gives the full variable domain: KAGVTQTPRYLIKTRGQQVTLSCSPISGHRSVSWYQQTPGQGLQFLFEYFSETQRNKGNFPGRFSGRQFSNSRSEMNVSTLELGDSALYLCASSLTVYEQFFGPGTRLTVL.